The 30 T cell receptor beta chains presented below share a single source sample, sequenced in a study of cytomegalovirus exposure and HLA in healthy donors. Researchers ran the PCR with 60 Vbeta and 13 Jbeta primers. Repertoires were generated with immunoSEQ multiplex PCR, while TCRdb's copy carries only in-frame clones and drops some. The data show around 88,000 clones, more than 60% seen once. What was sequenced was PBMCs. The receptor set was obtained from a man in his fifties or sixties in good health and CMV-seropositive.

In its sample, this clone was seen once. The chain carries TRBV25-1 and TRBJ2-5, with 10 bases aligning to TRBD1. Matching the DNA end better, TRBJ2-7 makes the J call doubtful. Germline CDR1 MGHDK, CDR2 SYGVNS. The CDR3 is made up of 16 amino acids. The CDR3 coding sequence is TGTGCCAGCGGGGGGGGGTCGGGGACAGGGGTCTGCGAGCAGTACTTC. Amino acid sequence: CASGGGSGTGVCEQYF.

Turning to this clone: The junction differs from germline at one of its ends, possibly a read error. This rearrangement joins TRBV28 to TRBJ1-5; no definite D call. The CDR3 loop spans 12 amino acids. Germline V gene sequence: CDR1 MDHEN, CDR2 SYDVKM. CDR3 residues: CASSLRTQPQNF. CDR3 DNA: TGTGCCAGCAGCCTCAGGACTCAGCCCCAGAATTTT.

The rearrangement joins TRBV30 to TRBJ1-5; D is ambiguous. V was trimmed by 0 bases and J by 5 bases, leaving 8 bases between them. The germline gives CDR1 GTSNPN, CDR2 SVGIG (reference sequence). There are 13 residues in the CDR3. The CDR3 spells CAWSVKGDQPQHF. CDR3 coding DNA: TGTGCCTGGAGTGTAAAGGGAGATCAGCCCCAGCATTTT.

This CDR3 reads CASSRPGQGLDTQYF. The CDR3 DNA sequence: TGTGCCAGTAGTAGGCCGGGACAGGGTTTAGATACGCAGTATTTT. The chain combines TRBV19 with TRBJ2-3; 9 bases agree with TRBD1. This CDR3 has 15 amino acids. Per germline, CDR1 LNHDA and CDR2 SQIVND (reference sequence). J gave up 5 bases and V 4 bases, and 7 bases lay outside the gene matches.

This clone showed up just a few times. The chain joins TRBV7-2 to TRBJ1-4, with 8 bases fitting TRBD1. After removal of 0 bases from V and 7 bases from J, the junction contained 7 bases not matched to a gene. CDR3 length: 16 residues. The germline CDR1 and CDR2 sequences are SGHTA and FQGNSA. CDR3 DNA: TGTGCCAGCAGCTTAGCGGCTGACAGGGGTAGTGAAAAACTGTTTTTT. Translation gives CASSLAADRGSEKLFF.

The CDR3 DNA follows: TGTGCCAGCAGCTTAGGGGCAAACATGAACACTGAAGCTTTCTTT. Encoded protein: CASSLGANMNTEAFF. The chain recombines TRBV7-2 with TRBJ1-1, with D hard to call. CDR1 and CDR2 (germline): SGHTA, FQGNSA. With 1 base removed from V and 0 bases from J, the gap between germline ends came to 9 bases. This CDR3 region has 15 residues.

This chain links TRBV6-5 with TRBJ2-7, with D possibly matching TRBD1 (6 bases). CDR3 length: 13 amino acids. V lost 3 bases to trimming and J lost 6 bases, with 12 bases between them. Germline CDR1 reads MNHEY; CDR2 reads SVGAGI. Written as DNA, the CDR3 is TGTGCCAGCAGTTATCAGGGGAATGGCGAGCAGTACTTC. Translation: CASSYQGNGEQYF.

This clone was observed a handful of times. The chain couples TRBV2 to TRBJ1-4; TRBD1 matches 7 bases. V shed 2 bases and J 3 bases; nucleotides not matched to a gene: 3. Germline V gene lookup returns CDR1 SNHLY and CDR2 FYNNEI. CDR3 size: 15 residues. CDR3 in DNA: TGTGCCAGCAGTGAACAGACAGGGTCTAATGAAAAACTGTTTTTT. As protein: CASSEQTGSNEKLFF.

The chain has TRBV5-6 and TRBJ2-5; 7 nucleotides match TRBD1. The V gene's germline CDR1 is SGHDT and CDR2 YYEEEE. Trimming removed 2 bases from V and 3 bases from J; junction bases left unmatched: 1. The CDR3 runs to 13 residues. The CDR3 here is CASSFDREETQYF. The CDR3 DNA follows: TGTGCCAGCAGCTTCGACAGGGAAGAGACCCAGTACTTC.

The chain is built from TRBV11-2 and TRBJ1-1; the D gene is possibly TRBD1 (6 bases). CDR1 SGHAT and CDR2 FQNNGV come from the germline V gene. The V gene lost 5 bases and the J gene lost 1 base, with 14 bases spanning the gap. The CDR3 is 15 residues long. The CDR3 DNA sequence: TGTGCCAGCAGCCCTACAGGGACGGGGAACACTGAAGCTTTCTTT. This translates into CASSPTGTGNTEAFF.

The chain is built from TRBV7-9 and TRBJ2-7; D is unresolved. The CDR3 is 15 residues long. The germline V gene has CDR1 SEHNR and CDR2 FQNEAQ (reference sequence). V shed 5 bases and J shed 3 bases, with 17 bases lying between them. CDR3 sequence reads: CASSPPSRSNYEQYF. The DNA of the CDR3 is TGTGCCAGCAGCCCACCGAGCAGGTCTAACTACGAGCAGTACTTC.

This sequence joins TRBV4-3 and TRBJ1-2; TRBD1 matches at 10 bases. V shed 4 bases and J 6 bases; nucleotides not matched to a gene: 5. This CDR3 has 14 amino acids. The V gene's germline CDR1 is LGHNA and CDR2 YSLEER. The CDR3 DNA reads TGCGCCAGCAGCCGTGGGACAGGGGCAGATGGCTACACCTTC. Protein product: CASSRGTGADGYTF.

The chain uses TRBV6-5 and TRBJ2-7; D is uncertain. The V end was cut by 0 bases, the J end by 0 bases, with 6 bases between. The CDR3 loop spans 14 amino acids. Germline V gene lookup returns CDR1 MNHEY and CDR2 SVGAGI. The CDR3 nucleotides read TGTGCCAGCAGTTACTCCCACAGCTCCTACGAGCAGTACTTC. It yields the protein CASSYSHSSYEQYF.

CDR3 residues: CASSLDEATRPYEQYF. In DNA form, the CDR3 reads TGCGCCAGCAGCTTGGATGAAGCCACGAGGCCCTACGAGCAGTACTTC. The V and J genes are TRBV5-1 and TRBJ2-5; D is unresolved. The J call may be incorrect, as the DNA end agrees better with TRBJ2-7. The V gene's germline CDR1 is SGHRS and CDR2 YFSETQ. The CDR3 is 16 amino acids.

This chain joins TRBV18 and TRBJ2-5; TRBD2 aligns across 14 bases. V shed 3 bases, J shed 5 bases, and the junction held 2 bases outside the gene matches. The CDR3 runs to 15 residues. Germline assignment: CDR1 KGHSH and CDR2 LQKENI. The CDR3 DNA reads TGTGCCAGCTCACCTCGACTAGCGGGAGGGGAGACCCAGTACTTC. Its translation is CASSPRLAGGETQYF.

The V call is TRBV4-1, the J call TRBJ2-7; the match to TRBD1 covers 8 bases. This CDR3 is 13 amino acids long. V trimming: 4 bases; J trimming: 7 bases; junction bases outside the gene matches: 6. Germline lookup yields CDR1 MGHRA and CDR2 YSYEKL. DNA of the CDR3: TGCGCCAGCAGCCTTCAGGGGGCGGGAGAGCAGTACTTC. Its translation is CASSLQGAGEQYF.

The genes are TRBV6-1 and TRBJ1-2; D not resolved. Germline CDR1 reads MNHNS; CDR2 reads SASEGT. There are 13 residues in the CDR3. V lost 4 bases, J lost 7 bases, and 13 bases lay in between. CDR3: CASSVGSVSGYTF. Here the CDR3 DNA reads TGTGCCAGCAGTGTCGGGTCCGTGAGTGGCTACACCTTC.

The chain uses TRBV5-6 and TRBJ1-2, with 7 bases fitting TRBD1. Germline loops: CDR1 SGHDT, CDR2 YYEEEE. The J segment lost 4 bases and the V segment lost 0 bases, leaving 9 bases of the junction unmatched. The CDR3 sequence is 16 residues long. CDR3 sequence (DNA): TGTGCCAGCAGCTTGGTCCCGAAGGACAGGAGCTATGGCTACACCTTC. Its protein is CASSLVPKDRSYGYTF.

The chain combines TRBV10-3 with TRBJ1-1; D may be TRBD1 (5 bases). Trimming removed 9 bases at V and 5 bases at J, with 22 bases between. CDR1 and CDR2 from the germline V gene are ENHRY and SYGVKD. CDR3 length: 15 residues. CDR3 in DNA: TGTGCCATTGAAGACCCAGGGAGGAGCAGTACTGAAGCTTTCTTT. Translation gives CAIEDPGRSSTEAFF.

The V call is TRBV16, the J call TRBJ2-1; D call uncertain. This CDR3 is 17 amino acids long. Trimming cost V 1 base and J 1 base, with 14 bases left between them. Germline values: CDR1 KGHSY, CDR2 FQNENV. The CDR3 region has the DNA TGTGCCAGCAGCCAATTTAAGGCGGCGGATTCCTACAATGAGCAGTTCTTC. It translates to CASSQFKAADSYNEQFF.

The CDR3 nucleotides are TGCAGCGCAAAAGGACAGGGTAGAAGGGGCTCCTACAATGAGCAGTTCTTC. Protein product: CSAKGQGRRGSYNEQFF. The chain joins TRBV29-1 to TRBJ2-1, with TRBD1 matching over 8 bases. This CDR3 spans 17 amino acids. Germline-derived CDR1 and CDR2 are SQVTM and ANQGSEA. The V segment lost 7 bases and the J segment 0 bases; nucleotides outside the gene matches: 14.

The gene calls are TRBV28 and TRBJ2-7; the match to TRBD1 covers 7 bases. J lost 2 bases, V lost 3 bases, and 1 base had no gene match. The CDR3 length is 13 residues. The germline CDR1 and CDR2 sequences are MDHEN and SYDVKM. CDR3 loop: CASSFGQAYEQYF. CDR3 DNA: TGTGCCAGCAGTTTCGGACAGGCCTACGAGCAGTACTTC.

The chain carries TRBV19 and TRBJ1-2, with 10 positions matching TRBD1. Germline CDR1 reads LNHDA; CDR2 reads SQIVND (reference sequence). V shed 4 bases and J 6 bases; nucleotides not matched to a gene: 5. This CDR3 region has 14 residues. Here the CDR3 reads CASSRQGAGDGYTF. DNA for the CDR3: TGTGCCAGTAGTAGACAGGGGGCAGGCGATGGCTACACCTTC.

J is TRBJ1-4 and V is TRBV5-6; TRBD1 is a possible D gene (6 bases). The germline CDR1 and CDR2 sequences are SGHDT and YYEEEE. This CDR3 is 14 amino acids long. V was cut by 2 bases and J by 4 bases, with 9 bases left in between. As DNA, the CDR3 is TGTGCCAGCAGCTTCGGACAGAGTAATGAAAAACTGTTTTTT. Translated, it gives CASSFGQSNEKLFF.

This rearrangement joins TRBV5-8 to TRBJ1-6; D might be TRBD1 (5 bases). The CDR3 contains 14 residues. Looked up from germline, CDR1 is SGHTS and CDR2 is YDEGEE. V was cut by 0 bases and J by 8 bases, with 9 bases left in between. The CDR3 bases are TGTGCCAGCAGCTTGGAGCGGGGGGATTCACCCCTCCACTTT. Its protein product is CASSLERGDSPLHF.

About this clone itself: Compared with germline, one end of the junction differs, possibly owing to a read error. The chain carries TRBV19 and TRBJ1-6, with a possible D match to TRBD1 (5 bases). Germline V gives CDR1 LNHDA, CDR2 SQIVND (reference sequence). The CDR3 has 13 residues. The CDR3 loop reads CASRVEYNSPLNF. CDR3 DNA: TGTGCCAGCAGGGTGGAGTATAATTCACCCCTCAACTTT.

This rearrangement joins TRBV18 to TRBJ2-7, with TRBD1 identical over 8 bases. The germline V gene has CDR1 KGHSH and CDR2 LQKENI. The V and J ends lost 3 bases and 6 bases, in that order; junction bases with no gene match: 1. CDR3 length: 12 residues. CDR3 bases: TGTGCCAGCTCACCCGACAGGGGCGAGCAGTACTTC. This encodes CASSPDRGEQYF.

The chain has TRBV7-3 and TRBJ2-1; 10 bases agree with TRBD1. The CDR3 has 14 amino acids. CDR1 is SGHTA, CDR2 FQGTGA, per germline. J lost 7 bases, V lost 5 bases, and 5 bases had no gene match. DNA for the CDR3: TGTGCCAGCAGCCGGACAGGGGGTTGGAATGAGCAGTTCTTC. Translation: CASSRTGGWNEQFF.

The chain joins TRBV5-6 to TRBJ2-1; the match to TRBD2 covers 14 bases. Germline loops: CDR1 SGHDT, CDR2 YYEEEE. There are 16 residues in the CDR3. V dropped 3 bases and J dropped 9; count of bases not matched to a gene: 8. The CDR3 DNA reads TGTGCCAGCAGCTACCCGGGACTAGCGGGGGTGGGTGAGCAGTTCTTC. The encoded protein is CASSYPGLAGVGEQFF.

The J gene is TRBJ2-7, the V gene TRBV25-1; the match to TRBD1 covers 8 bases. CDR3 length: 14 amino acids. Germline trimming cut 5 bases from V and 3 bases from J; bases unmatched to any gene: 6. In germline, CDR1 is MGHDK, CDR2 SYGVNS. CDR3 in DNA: TGTGCCAGCAGTTTGGGGACAGGTAGCTACGAGCAGTACTTC. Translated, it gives CASSLGTGSYEQYF.